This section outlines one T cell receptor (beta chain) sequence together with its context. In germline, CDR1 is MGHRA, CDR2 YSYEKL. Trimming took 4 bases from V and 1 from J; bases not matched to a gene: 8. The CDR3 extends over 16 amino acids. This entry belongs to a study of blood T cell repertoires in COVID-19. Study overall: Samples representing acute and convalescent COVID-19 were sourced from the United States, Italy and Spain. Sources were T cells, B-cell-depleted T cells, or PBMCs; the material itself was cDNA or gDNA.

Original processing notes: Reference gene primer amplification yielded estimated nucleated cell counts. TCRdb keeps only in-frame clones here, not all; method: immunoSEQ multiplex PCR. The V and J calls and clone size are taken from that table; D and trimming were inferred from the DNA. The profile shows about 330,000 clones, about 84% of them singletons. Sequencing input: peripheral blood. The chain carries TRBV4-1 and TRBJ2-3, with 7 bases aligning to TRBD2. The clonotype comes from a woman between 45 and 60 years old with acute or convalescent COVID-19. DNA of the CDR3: TGCGCCAGCAGCCCCCTACGTGCGGGGGGCACAGATACGCAGTATTTT. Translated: CASSPLRAGGTDTQYF.